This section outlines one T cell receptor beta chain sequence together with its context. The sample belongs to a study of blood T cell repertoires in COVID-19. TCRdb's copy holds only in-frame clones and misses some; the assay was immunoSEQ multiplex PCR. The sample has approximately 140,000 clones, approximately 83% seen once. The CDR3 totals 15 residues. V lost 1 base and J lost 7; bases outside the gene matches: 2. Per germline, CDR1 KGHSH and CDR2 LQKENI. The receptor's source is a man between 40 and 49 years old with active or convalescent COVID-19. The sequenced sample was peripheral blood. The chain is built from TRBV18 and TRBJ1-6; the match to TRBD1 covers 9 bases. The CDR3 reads CASSPQGQGNSPLHF. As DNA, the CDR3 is TGTGCCAGCTCACCACAGGGACAGGGCAATTCACCCCTCCACTTT.